The 30 T cell receptor beta chains listed next were all sequenced from one sample in a study of Ad26.COV2.S vaccination and SARS-CoV-2 variants. The repertoire was sequenced with immunoSEQ multiplex PCR; TCRdb's copy has only in-frame clones and lacks some. This table holds about 480,000 clones, around 88% found once. Indicated treatment: 19 received Ad26.COV2.S at low or high dose, single or two shots; 5 received placebo; per-sample allocation not given. Samples were taken on day 63 after the first vaccine or placebo injection. This material consisted of peripheral blood, taken in a trial of Ad26.COV2.S vaccine versus placebo. The receptors stem from a person aged 18-65 years who received the Ad26.COV2.S COVID-19 vaccine or a placebo.

The V call is TRBV3-1 (or the pseudogene TRBV3-2), the J call TRBJ2-7, with TRBD1 matching over 7 bases. V dropped 3 bases and J dropped 6; count of bases not matched to a gene: 11. Germline CDR1 LGHDT, CDR2 YNNKEL (reference sequence). This CDR3 spans 15 amino acids. The CDR3 sequence: CASSQHPGQPVEQYF. The CDR3 DNA reads TGTGCCAGCAGCCAGCATCCGGGACAGCCTGTCGAGCAGTACTTC.

The gene calls are TRBV7-8 and TRBJ2-1; TRBD1 agrees at 7 bases. In germline, CDR1 is SGHVS, CDR2 FQNEAQ. CDR3 length: 13 amino acids. V shed 0 bases, J shed 9 bases, and the junction held 2 bases outside the gene matches. Here the CDR3 DNA reads TGTGCCAGCAGCTTAGCGGGGACAGCTGAGCAGTTCTTC. Protein sequence: CASSLAGTAEQFF.

The chain couples TRBV25-1 to TRBJ1-2; D unresolved. V was clipped by 2 bases and J by 4 bases, with 8 bases between them. CDR1 is MGHDK and CDR2 is SYGVNS in the germline V gene. The CDR3 extends over 13 amino acids. CDR3 sequence reads: CASSEQASYGYTF. Written as DNA, the CDR3 is TGTGCCAGCAGTGAACAGGCGAGCTATGGCTACACCTTC.

The V gene is TRBV27, the J gene TRBJ1-1, with 8 bases aligning to TRBD1. Per the germline V gene, CDR1 is MNHEY and CDR2 is SMNVEV (reference sequence). The CDR3 extends over 15 amino acids. The J segment lost 6 bases and the V segment lost 5 bases, leaving 11 bases of the junction unmatched. CDR3 nucleotide sequence: TGTGCCAGCAGTACCCGGACAGGGTTGACATCTGAAGCTTTCTTT. It is translated as CASSTRTGLTSEAFF.

The rearrangement joins TRBV30 to TRBJ1-6; no clear D gene. Germline CDR1 is GTSNPN and CDR2 is SVGIG (reference sequence). V was pared by 1 base and J by 14 bases, with 12 bases between. The CDR3 runs 12 residues. The CDR3 DNA follows: TGTGCCTGGAGTGCCTCATCGTTGGCCCTCCACTTT. Its protein is CAWSASSLALHF.

The V call is TRBV5-1, the J call TRBJ1-4, with unresolved D. The germline V gene encodes CDR1 SGHRS and CDR2 YFSETQ. The CDR3 totals 16 residues. Trimming removed 0 bases from V and 5 bases from J, with 14 bases in between. As DNA, the CDR3 is TGCGCCAGCAGCTTGGGGCAGAGTCTGCCCAATGAAAAACTGTTTTTT. Amino acid sequence: CASSLGQSLPNEKLFF.

This clone was recorded only once. The chain employs TRBV28 and TRBJ1-1; 7 bases map to TRBD1. CDR3 size: 15 residues. CDR1 and CDR2 from the germline V gene are MDHEN and SYDVKM. The ends lost 4 bases at V and 1 base at J; junction bases unmatched: 6. The CDR3 coding sequence is TGTGCCAGCAGTTCCGGGACAGCTTCGAACACTGAAGCTTTCTTT. Encoded protein: CASSSGTASNTEAFF.

V gene TRBV7-2 combines with J gene TRBJ2-2, with D perhaps matching TRBD2 (6 bases). There are 17 residues in the CDR3. Germline V gives CDR1 SGHTA, CDR2 FQGNSA. V was cut by 1 base and J by 5 bases, with 17 bases left in between. The CDR3 loop is CASSLGISGTRTGELFF. The CDR3 nucleotides read TGTGCCAGCAGCTTAGGGATTAGCGGTACTAGGACCGGGGAGCTGTTTTTT.

This clone was detected a few times. The rearrangement uses TRBV20-1 and TRBJ2-5, with D unclear. Germline V gene sequence: CDR1 DFQATT, CDR2 SNEGSKA (reference sequence). Deletions cut 8 bases from V and 5 bases from J, with 12 bases between. The CDR3 length is 11 residues. The CDR3 DNA sequence: TGCAGTTTTCACAAGGGTGAGACCCAGTACTTC. It codes for CSFHKGETQYF.

The chain carries TRBV5-1 and TRBJ2-5, with D possibly being TRBD2 (6 bases). The CDR3 spans 15 residues. In germline, CDR1 is SGHRS, CDR2 YFSETQ. V lost 3 bases and J 1 base, leaving 13 bases between the germline ends. CDR3 coding DNA: TGCGCCAGCAGCTCGAGGACCGGGGGCCAAGAGACCCAGTACTTC. It specifies CASSSRTGGQETQYF.

In its sample, this clone was seen many times. This chain connects TRBV28 to TRBJ1-3; 7 bases agree with TRBD1. The CDR3 is 15 amino acids. V lost 6 bases and J lost 4; bases outside the gene matches: 9. Germline V gene data show CDR1 as MDHEN and CDR2 as SYDVKM. CDR3 residues: CASSSRRQGGNTIYF. The CDR3 nucleotides are TGTGCCAGCAGCTCTCGTCGACAGGGAGGAAACACCATATATTTT.

The chain carries TRBV6-5 and TRBJ1-2, with D unclear. The V gene's germline CDR1 is MNHEY and CDR2 SVGAGI. Trimming stripped 6 bases from V and 2 bases from J, with 13 bases between. The CDR3 runs to 14 residues. CDR3 region: CASSLHQDNYGYTF. The CDR3 coding sequence is TGTGCCAGCAGCCTACACCAGGACAACTATGGCTACACCTTC.

The V and J genes are TRBV25-1 and TRBJ1-2; no clear D. V was shortened by 3 bases and J by 4 bases, with 12 bases between the two germline ends. The CDR3 consists of 14 residues. The germline V gene encodes CDR1 MGHDK and CDR2 SYGVNS. The CDR3 here is CASSDTSSGYGYTF. The DNA of the CDR3 is TGTGCCAGCAGTGACACGAGTTCGGGCTATGGCTACACCTTC.

The gene calls are TRBV7-6 and TRBJ1-4; D remains unclear. Trimming took 3 bases from V and 0 from J, leaving 5 bases between them. The CDR3 has 14 amino acids. From germline, CDR1 is SGHVS and CDR2 FNYEAQ. CDR3 coding DNA: TGTGCCAGCAGCTTCATAGCAACTAATGAAAAACTGTTTTTT. Encoded protein: CASSFIATNEKLFF.

This chain uses TRBV5-1 with TRBJ1-3, with a tentative D call TRBD1 (6 bases). This CDR3 is 13 amino acids long. Germline CDR1 and CDR2: SGHRS and YFSETQ. V gave up 4 bases and J gave up 4 bases, with 9 bases separating them. The CDR3 loop reads CASSETGGNTIYF. CDR3 coding DNA: TGCGCCAGCAGCGAAACAGGGGGAAACACCATATATTTT. Complete variable domain (other parts from reference TRBV5-1 and TRBJ1-3): KAGVTQTPRYLIKTRGQQVTLSCSPISGHRSVSWYQQTPGQGLQFLFEYFSETQRNKGNFPGRFSGRQFSNSRSEMNVSTLELGDSALYLCASSETGGNTIYFGEGSWLTVV.

A word on this clone: One end of the junction is discordant with germline, which a read error may explain. This chain joins TRBV5-1 and TRBJ2-1, with 8 bases identical to TRBD2. The CDR3 contains 12 residues. Germline V CDR1 and CDR2: SGHRS, YFSETQ. The DNA for the CDR3 is TGCGCCAGCAGCTCAAGCGGGAGTGGTATTCTCTTC. Its translation is CASSSSGSGILF.

V usage is TRBV28 and J usage is TRBJ2-3; weak D call: TRBD2 (5 bases). Germline CDR1 reads MDHEN; CDR2 reads SYDVKM. The germline V and J ends were trimmed by 2 bases and 4 bases, with 19 bases remaining between them. The CDR3 spans 17 residues. CDR3 region: CASSLVSGLRVADTQYF. CDR3 nucleotide sequence: TGTGCCAGCAGTTTAGTTTCGGGATTGCGGGTCGCAGATACGCAGTATTTT.

This rearrangement joins TRBV14 to TRBJ1-1; D is possibly TRBD1 (6 bases). Trimming stripped 2 bases from V and 1 base from J, with 11 bases between. The CDR3 extends over 15 amino acids. Germline CDR1 is SGHDN and CDR2 is FVKESK. Here the CDR3 reads CASSQYRVQNTEAFF. CDR3 nucleotide sequence: TGTGCCAGCAGCCAATACAGGGTTCAGAACACTGAAGCTTTCTTT.

The chain links TRBV5-1 to TRBJ2-6; D might be TRBD1 or TRBD2, each matching 5 bases. This CDR3 contains 15 residues. Germline-derived CDR1 and CDR2 are SGHRS and YFSETQ. The ends were cut back, 4 bases at V and 1 base at J, with 9 bases in the middle. The CDR3 DNA follows: TGCGCCAGCAGCCAGGGACCTTCTGGGGCCAACGTCCTGACTTTC. Protein product: CASSQGPSGANVLTF.

This clone was counted once. V gene TRBV5-4 combines with J gene TRBJ1-4; the D gene is possibly TRBD1 (5 bases). CDR3 size: 13 residues. Germline CDR1 SGHNT, CDR2 YYREEE (reference sequence). Trimming took 3 bases from V and 7 from J, leaving 10 bases between them. CDR3 DNA sequence: TGTGCCAGCAGCTCCGGGGCCTCTGAAAAACTGTTTTTT. It translates to CASSSGASEKLFF.

This chain connects TRBV15 to TRBJ1-4; no definite D call. Between the trimmed V and J ends, which lost 4 bases and 10 bases, there was a span of 19 bases. CDR1 is LNHNV, CDR2 YYDKDF, per germline (reference sequence). This CDR3 is built from 15 residues. CDR3 DNA: TGTGCCACCAGCACCCCCGGGGAAATGACTGGAAAACTGTTTTTT. Translated, it gives CATSTPGEMTGKLFF.

J is TRBJ2-7 and V is TRBV7-8, with TRBD1 identical over 9 bases. Trimming removed 6 bases from V and 4 bases from J; junction bases left unmatched: 13. The V gene's germline CDR1 is SGHVS and CDR2 FQNEAQ. This CDR3 has 16 residues. CDR3 protein: CASSRYPGQGSYEQYF. CDR3 coding DNA: TGTGCCAGCAGTAGATATCCGGGACAGGGTTCATACGAGCAGTACTTC.

The gene calls are TRBV7-3 and TRBJ2-3; TRBD2 matches at 7 bases. Germline trimming cut 5 bases from V and 6 bases from J; bases unmatched to any gene: 2. This CDR3 is built from 12 residues. Germline loops: CDR1 SGHTA, CDR2 FQGTGA. The CDR3 loop is CASSRRGDTQYF. DNA of the CDR3: TGTGCCAGCAGCAGGCGGGGGGATACGCAGTATTTT.

DNA for the CDR3: TGTGCCAGCAGTGAAGCGCAAGGGGGGCCTACTTATGGCTACACCTTC. Its translation: CASSEAQGGPTYGYTF. The J gene is TRBJ1-2, the V gene TRBV6-1; possibly TRBD1 for D (6 bases). CDR3 length: 16 residues. V was trimmed by 0 bases and J by 5 bases, leaving 16 bases between them. Per the germline V gene, CDR1 is MNHNS and CDR2 is SASEGT.

The rearrangement uses TRBV7-3 and TRBJ2-5; D may be TRBD2 (5 bases). This CDR3 contains 15 residues. Germline V gene sequence: CDR1 SGHTA, CDR2 FQGTGA. V dropped 5 bases and J dropped 4 bases, with 17 bases sitting between them. This CDR3 is CASSPDGGWGETQYF. CDR3 nucleotide sequence: TGTGCCAGCAGCCCCGACGGAGGCTGGGGAGAGACCCAGTACTTC. The entire variable domain, with the rest obtained from reference TRBV7-3 and TRBJ2-5, is as follows: GAGVSQTPSNKVTEKGKYVELRCDPISGHTALYWYRQSLGQGPEFLIYFQGTGAADDSGLPNDRFFAVRPEGSVSTLKIQRTERGDSAVYLCASSPDGGWGETQYFGPGTRLLVL.

This chain links TRBV25-1 with TRBJ1-1; tentative D call: TRBD1 (5 bases). Germline V gene sequence: CDR1 MGHDK, CDR2 SYGVNS. The CDR3 length is 12 residues. V was clipped by 7 bases and J by 11 bases, with 17 bases between them. The CDR3 nucleotides are TGTGCCAGCATTGGGGGACCAGGTGGGGCTTTCTTT. It is translated as CASIGGPGGAFF.

This clone is a singleton in its sample. The CDR3 region is CAWTRLGGYDEQFF. The CDR3 nucleotides are TGTGCCTGGACGAGACTAGGCGGGTATGACGAGCAGTTCTTC. The chain recombines TRBV30 with TRBJ2-1; a weak D match, TRBD2 (6 bases). CDR1 and CDR2 (germline): GTSNPN, SVGIG (reference sequence). The V end was cut by 4 bases, the J end by 10 bases, with 20 bases between. The CDR3 is 14 residues long.

J is TRBJ2-2 and V is TRBV14; no clear D gene. Trimming stripped 2 bases from V and 1 base from J, with 2 bases between. The CDR3 loop spans 13 amino acids. CDR1 and CDR2 (germline): SGHDN, FVKESK. The CDR3 coding sequence is TGTGCCAGCAGCCAACTGAACACCGGGGAGCTGTTTTTT. Residues: CASSQLNTGELFF.

The chain employs TRBV18 and TRBJ1-3, with 9 positions matching TRBD1. The V gene's germline CDR1 is KGHSH and CDR2 LQKENI. The CDR3 contains 13 residues. J lost 6 bases, V lost 5 bases, and 2 bases had no gene match. The CDR3 here is CASSRTGVNTIYF. CDR3 bases: TGTGCCAGCTCAAGGACAGGGGTAAACACCATATATTTT.

This clone showed up just once. This chain connects TRBV5-1 to TRBJ2-3; 10 nucleotides agree with TRBD2. This CDR3 spans 15 amino acids. The V and J ends lost 2 bases and 3 bases, in that order; junction bases with no gene match: 3. Germline V gives CDR1 SGHRS, CDR2 YFSETQ. The CDR3 reads CASSLAGGPTDTQYF. The CDR3 nucleotides are TGCGCCAGCAGCTTAGCGGGAGGGCCGACAGATACGCAGTATTTT.